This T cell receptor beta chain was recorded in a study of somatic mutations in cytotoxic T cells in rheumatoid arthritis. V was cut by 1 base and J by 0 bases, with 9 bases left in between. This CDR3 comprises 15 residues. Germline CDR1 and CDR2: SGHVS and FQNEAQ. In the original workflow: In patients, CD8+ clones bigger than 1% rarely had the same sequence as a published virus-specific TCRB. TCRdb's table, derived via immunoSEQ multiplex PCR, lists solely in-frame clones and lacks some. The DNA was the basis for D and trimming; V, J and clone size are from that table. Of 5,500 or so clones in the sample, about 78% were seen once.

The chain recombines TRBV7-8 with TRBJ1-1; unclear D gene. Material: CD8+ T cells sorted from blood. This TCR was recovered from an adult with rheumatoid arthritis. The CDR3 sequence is CASSLDSLLNTEAFF. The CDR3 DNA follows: TGTGCCAGCAGCTTAGACTCTTTACTGAACACTGAAGCTTTCTTT.